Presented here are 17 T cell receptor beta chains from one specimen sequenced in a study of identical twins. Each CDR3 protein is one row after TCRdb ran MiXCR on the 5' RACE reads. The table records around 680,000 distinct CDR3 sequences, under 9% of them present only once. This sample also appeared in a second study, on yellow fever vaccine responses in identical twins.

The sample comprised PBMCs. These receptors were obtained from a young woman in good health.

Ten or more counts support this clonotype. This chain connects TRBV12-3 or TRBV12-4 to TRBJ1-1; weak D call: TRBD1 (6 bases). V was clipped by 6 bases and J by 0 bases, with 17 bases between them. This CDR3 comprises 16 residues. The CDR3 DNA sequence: TGTGCCAGCAGCCCTATCGGGGGGCACATGAACACTGAAGCTTTCTTT. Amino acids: CASSPIGGHMNTEAFF.

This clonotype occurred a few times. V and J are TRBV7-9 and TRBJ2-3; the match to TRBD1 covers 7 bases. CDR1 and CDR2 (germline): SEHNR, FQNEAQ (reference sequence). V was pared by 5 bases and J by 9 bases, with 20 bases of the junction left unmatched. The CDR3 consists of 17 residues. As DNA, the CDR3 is TGTGCCAGCAGCACAGTATCGACAGGGCCCGAACCGGACACGCAGTATTTT. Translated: CASSTVSTGPEPDTQYF. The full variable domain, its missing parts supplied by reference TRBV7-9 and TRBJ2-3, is DTGVSQNPRHKITKRGQNVTFRCDPISEHNRLYWYRQTLGQGPEFLTYFQNEAQLEKSRLLSDRFSAERPKGSFSTLEIQRTEQGDSAMYLCASSTVSTGPEPDTQYFGPGTRLTVL.

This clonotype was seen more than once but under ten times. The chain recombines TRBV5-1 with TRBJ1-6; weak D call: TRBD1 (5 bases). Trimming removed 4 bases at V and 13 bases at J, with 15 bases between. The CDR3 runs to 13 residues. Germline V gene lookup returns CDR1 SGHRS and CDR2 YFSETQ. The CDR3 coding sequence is TGCGCCAGCAGCGACCGGGACGGTGGTCCCCTCCACTTT. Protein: CASSDRDGGPLHF.

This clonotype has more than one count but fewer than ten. The CDR3 DNA is TGTGCCAGCAGTCCCGACAGGGAAGCCCCCGAGCAGTACTTC. This codes for CASSPDREAPEQYF. The genes are TRBV7-9 and TRBJ2-7; 7 nucleotides align to TRBD1. Germline V gene data show CDR1 as SEHNR and CDR2 as FQNEAQ (reference sequence). The CDR3 has 14 amino acids. With 6 bases clipped from V and 6 bases from J, the junction kept 11 bases outside the gene matches.

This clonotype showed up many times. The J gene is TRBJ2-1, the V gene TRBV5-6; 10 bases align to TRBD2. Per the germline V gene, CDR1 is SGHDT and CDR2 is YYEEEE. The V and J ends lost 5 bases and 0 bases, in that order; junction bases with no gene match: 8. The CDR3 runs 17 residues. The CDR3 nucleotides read TGTGCCAGCAGTCGAAGGACTAGCGGAAGCTCCTACAATGAGCAGTTCTTC. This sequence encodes CASSRRTSGSSYNEQFF.

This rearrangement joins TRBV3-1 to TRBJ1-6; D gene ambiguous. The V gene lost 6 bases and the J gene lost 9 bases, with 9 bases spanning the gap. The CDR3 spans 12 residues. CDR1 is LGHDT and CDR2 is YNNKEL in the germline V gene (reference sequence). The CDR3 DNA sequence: TGTGCCAGCAGGCGAGCAAGTTCACCCCTCCACTTT. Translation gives CASRRASSPLHF.

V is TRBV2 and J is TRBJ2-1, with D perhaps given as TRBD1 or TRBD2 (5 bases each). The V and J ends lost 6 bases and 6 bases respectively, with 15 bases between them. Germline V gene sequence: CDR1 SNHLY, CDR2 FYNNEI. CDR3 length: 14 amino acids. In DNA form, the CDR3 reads TGTGCCAGCAGGAGGGCAGGGCTCGGCAATGAGCAGTTCTTC. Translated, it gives CASRRAGLGNEQFF.

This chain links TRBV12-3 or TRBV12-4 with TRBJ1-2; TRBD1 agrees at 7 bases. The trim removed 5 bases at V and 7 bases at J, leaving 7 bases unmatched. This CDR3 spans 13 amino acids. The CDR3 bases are TGTGCCAGCAGTCTCCTTGACAGGGCTGGCTACACCTTC. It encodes CASSLLDRAGYTF.

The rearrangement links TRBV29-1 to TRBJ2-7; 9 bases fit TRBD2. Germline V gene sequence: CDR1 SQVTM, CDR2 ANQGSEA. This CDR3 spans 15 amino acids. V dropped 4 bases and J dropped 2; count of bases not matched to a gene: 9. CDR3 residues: CSVGVGLAGPYEQYF. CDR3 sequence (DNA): TGCAGCGTTGGGGTTGGGCTAGCGGGACCCTACGAGCAGTACTTC.

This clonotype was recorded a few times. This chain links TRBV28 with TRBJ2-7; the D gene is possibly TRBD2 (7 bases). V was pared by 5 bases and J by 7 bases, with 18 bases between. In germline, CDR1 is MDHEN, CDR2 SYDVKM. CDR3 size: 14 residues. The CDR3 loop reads CASSTTGGVSEQYF. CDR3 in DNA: TGTGCCAGCAGTACGACGGGGGGCGTTTCGGAGCAGTACTTC.

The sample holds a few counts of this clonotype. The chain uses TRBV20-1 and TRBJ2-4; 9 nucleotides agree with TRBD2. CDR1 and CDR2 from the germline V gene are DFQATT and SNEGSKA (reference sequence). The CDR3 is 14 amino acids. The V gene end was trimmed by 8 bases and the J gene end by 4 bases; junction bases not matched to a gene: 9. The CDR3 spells CSKIGLAGKNIQYF. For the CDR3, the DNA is TGCAGTAAAATCGGCCTAGCGGGGAAAAACATTCAGTACTTC.

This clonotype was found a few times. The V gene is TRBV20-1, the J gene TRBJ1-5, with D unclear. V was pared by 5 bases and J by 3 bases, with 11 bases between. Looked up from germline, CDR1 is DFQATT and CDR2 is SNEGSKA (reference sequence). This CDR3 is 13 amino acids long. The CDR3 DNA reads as TGCAGTGCTCGTGGGCAGCACAATCAGCCCCAGCATTTT. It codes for CSARGQHNQPQHF.

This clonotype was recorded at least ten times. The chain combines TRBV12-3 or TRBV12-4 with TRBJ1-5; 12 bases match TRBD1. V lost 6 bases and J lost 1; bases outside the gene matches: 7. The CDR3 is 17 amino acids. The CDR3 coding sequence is TGTGCCAGCAGACCCGGGACAGGGGGCCGGAGCAATCAGCCCCAGCATTTT. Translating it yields CASRPGTGGRSNQPQHF.

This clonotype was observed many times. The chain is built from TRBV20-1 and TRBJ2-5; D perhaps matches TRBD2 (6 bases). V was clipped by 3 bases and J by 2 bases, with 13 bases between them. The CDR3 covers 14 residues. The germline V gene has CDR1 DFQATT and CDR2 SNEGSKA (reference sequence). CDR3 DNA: TGCAGTGCTAGCCATGTAGCGGATCAAGAGACCCAGTACTTC. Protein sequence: CSASHVADQETQYF.

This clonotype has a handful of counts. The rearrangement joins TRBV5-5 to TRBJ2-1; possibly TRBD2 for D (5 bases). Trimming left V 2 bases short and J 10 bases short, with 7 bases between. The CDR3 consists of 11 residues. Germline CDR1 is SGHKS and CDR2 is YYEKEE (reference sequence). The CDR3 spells CASSFSAEQFF. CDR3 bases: TGTGCCAGCAGCTTTAGCGCCGAGCAGTTCTTC.

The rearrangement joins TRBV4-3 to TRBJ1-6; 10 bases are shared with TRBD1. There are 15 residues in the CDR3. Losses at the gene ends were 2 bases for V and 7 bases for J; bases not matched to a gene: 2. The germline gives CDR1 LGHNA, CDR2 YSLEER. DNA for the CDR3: TGCGCCAGCAGCCAATTGGACAGGGGGAATTCACCCCTCCACTTT. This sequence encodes CASSQLDRGNSPLHF.

This CDR3 reads CASSPSGISYNEQFF. CDR3 bases: TGTGCCAGCAGCCCGAGCGGGATCTCCTACAATGAGCAGTTCTTC. The chain is built from TRBV11-2 and TRBJ2-1; 7 positions agree with TRBD2. The length of the CDR3 is 15 residues. The germline V gene encodes CDR1 SGHAT and CDR2 FQNNGV. V was pared by 5 bases and J by 0 bases, with 4 bases of the junction left unmatched. Full variable domain (missing parts from reference TRBV11-2 and TRBJ2-1): EAGVAQSPRYKIIEKRQSVAFWCNPISGHATLYWYQQILGQGPKLLIQFQNNGVVDDSQLPKDRFSAERLKGVDSTLKIQPAKLEDSAVYLCASSPSGISYNEQFFGPGTRLTVL.